This T cell receptor (beta chain) was documented in a study of blood T cell repertoires in COVID-19. At the level of the study: Samples representing acute and convalescent COVID-19 were sourced from the United States, Italy and Spain.

Per the original methods: Counts of nucleated cells, estimated from reference gene primer amplification, were obtained. Measured with immunoSEQ multiplex PCR; TCRdb has only the in-frame clones, and not every one. D and trimming were read from the DNA, whereas the V and J calls and clone size are those reported in that table. The table lists 60,000 to 75,000 clones, around 86% of them singletons, with approximately 14% in the top ten. The sequence was collected from a woman aged 55-70 years with acute or convalescent COVID-19. The specimen sequenced was peripheral blood.

The CDR3, as DNA: TGTGCCAGCAGTACAGATAACACTGAAGCTTTCTTT. Amino acid sequence: CASSTDNTEAFF. The chain combines TRBV12-3 or TRBV12-4 with TRBJ1-1; D uncertain. CDR3 size: 12 residues. V dropped 5 bases and J dropped 2 bases, with 6 bases sitting between them.